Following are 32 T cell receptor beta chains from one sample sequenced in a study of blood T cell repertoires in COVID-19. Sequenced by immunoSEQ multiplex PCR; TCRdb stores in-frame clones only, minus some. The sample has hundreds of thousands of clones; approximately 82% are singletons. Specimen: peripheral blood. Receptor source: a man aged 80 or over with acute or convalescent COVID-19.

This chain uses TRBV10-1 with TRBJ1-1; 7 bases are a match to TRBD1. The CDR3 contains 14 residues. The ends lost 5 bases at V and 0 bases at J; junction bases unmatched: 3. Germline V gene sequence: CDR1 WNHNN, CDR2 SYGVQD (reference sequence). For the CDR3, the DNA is TGCGCCAGCAGTCGGGACAGATTGAACACTGAAGCTTTCTTT. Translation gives CASSRDRLNTEAFF.

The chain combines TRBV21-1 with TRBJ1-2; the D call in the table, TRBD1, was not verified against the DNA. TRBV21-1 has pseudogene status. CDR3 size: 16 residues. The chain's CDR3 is CASSATGTLGNYGYTF. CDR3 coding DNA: TGTGCCAGCAGCGCTACCGGGACATTGGGTAACTATGGCTACACCTTC.

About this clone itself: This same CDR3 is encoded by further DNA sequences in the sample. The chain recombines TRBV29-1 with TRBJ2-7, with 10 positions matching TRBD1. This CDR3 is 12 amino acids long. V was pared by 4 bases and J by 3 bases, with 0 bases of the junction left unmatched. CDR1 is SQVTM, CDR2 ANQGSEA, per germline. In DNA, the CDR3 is TGCAGCGTTGGGGACAGGGGCTACGAGCAGTACTTC. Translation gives CSVGDRGYEQYF.

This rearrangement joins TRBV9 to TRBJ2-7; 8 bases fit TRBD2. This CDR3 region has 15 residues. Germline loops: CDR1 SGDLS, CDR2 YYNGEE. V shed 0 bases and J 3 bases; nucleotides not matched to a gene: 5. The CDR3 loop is CASSVGSSGFYEQYF. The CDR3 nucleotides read TGTGCCAGCAGCGTAGGTTCTAGCGGGTTCTACGAGCAGTACTTC. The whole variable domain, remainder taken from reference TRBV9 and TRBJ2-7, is DSGVTQTPKHLITATGQRVTLRCSPRSGDLSVYWYQQSLDQGLQFLIQYYNGEERAKGNILERFSAQQFPDLHSELNLSSLELGDSALYFCASSVGSSGFYEQYFGPGTRLTVT.

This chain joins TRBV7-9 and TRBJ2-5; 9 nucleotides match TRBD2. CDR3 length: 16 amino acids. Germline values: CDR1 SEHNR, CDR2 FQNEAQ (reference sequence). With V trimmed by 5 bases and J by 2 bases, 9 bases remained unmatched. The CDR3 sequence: CASSPTGRGGQETQYF. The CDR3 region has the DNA TGTGCCAGCAGCCCTACGGGGCGGGGGGGTCAAGAGACCCAGTACTTC.

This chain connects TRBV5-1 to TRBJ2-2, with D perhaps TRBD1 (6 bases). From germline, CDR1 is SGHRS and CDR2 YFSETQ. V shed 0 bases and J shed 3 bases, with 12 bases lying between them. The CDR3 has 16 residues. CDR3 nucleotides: TGCGCCAGCAGCTTGGTGCCAGGGGACGACACCGGGGAGCTGTTTTTT. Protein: CASSLVPGDDTGELFF.

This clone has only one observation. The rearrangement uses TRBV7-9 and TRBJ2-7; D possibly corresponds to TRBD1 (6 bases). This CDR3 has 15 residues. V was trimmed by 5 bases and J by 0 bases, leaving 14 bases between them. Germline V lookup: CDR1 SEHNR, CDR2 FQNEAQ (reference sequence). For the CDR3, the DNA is TGTGCCAGCAGCGCGCGGACAGCTACCTCCTACGAGCAGTACTTC. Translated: CASSARTATSYEQYF.

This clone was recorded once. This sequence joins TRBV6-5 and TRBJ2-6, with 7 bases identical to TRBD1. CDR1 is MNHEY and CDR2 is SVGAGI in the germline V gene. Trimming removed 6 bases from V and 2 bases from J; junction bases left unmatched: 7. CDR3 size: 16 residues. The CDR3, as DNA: TGTGCCAGCAGGTACGACAGGGTCCCTGGGGCCAACGTCCTGACTTTC. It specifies CASRYDRVPGANVLTF.

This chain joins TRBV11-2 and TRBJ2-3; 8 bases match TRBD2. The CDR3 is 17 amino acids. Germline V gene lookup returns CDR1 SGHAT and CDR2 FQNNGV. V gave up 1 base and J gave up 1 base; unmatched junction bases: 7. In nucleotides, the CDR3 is TGTGCCAGCAGCTTAGCCTTCGGGGGGGCGGGCACAGATACGCAGTATTTT. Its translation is CASSLAFGGAGTDTQYF.

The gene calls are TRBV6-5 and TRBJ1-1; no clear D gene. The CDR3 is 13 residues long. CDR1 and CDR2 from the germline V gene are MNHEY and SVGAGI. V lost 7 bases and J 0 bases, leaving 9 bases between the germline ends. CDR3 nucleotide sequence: TGTGCCAGCAAAACAGAGCTGAACACTGAAGCTTTCTTT. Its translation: CASKTELNTEAFF.

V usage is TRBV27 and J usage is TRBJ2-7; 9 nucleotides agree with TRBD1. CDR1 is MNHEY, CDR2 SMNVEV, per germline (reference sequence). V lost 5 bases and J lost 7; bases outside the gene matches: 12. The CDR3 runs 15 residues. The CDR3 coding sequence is TGTGCCAGCAGTCTAAAACAGGGGGCGACGTGGGAGCAGTACTTC. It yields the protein CASSLKQGATWEQYF.

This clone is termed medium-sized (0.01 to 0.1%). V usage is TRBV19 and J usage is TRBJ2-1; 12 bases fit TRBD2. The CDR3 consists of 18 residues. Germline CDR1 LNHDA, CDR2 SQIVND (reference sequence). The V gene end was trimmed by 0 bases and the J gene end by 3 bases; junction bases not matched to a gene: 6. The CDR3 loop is CASSIDELAGGYYNEQFF. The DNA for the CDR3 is TGTGCCAGTAGTATAGATGAGCTAGCGGGAGGGTACTACAATGAGCAGTTCTTC.

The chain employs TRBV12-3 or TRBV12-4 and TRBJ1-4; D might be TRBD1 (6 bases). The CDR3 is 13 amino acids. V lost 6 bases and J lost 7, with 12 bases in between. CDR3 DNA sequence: TGTGCCAGCAGCGGGGGGCAGGCTGAAAAACTGTTTTTT. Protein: CASSGGQAEKLFF.

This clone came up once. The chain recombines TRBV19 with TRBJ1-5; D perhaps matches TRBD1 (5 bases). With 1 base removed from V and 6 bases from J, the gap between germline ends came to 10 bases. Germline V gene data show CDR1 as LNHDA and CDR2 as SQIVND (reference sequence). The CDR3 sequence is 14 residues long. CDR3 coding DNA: TGTGCCAGTAGTATAGTCAGGGTAGGTCAGCCCCAGCATTTT. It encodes CASSIVRVGQPQHF.

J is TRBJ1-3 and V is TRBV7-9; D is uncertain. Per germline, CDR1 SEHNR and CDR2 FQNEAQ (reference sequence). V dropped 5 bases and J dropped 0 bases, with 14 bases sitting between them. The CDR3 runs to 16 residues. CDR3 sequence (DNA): TGTGCCAGCAGCATAAACAGAGACGTCTCTGGAAACACCATATATTTT. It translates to CASSINRDVSGNTIYF.

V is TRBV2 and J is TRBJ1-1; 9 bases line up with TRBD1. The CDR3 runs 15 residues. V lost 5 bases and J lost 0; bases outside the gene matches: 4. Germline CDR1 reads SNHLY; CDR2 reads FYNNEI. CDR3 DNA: TGTGCCAGCAGTTCACAGGGGGCCATGAACACTGAAGCTTTCTTT. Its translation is CASSSQGAMNTEAFF. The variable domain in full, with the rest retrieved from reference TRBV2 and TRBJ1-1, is EPEVTQTPSHQVTQMGQEVILRCVPISNHLYFYWYRQILGQKVEFLVSFYNNEISEKSEIFDDQFSVERPDGSNFTLKIRSTKLEDSAMYFCASSSQGAMNTEAFFGQGTRLTVV.

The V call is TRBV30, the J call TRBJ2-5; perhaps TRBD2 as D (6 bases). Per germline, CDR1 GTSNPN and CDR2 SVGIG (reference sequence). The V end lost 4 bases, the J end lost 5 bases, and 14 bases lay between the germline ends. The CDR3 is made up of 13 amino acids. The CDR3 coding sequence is TGTGCCTGGACACCGGGACTTACGGAGACCCAGTACTTC. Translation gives CAWTPGLTETQYF.

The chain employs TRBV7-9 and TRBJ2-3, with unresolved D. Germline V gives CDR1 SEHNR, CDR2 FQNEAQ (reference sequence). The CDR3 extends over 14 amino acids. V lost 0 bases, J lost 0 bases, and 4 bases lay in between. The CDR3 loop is CASSLAQSTDTQYF. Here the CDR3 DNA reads TGTGCCAGCAGCTTAGCCCAAAGCACAGATACGCAGTATTTT.

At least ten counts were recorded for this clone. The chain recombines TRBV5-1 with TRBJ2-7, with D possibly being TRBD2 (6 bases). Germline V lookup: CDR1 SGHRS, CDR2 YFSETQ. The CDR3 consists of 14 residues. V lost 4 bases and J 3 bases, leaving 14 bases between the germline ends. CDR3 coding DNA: TGCGCCAGCAGCGGAGGGGATGCGGACTACGAGCAGTACTTC. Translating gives CASSGGDADYEQYF. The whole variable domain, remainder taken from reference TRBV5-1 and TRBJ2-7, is KAGVTQTPRYLIKTRGQQVTLSCSPISGHRSVSWYQQTPGQGLQFLFEYFSETQRNKGNFPGRFSGRQFSNSRSEMNVSTLELGDSALYLCASSGGDADYEQYFGPGTRLTVT.

CDR3 coding DNA: TGTGCCAGCAGGGTGACAGGGTGGGCTGAAGCTTTCTTT. This encodes CASRVTGWAEAFF. The chain recombines TRBV6-5 with TRBJ1-1; 7 bases are shared with TRBD1. Trimming cost V 6 bases and J 6 bases; bases outside gene matches: 7. The CDR3 totals 13 residues. Germline V gives CDR1 MNHEY, CDR2 SVGAGI.

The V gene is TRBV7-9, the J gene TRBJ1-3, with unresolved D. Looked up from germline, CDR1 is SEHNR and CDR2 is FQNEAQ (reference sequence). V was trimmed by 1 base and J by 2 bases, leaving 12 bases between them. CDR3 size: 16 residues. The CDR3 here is CASSLGVGEAGNTIYF. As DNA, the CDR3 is TGTGCCAGCAGCTTAGGGGTCGGGGAAGCTGGAAACACCATATATTTT.

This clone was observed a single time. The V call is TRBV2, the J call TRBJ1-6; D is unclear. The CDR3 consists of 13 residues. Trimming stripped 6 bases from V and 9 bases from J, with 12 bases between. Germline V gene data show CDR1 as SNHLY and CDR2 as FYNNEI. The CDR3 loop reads CASREGGLSPLHF. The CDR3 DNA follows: TGTGCCAGCAGAGAGGGTGGACTTTCACCCCTCCACTTT.

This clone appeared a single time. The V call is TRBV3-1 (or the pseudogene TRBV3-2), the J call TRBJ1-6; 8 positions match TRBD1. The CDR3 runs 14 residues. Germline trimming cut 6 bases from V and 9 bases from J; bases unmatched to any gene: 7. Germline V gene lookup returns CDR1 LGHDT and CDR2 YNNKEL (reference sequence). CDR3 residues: CASRETGGFSPLHF. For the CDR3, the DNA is TGTGCCAGCAGAGAAACAGGGGGGTTTTCACCCCTCCACTTT.

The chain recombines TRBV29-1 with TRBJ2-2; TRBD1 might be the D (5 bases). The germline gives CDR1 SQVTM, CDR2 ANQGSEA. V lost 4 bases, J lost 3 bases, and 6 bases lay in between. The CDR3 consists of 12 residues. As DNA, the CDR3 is TGCAGCGTTGTAGGGGACACCGGGGAGCTGTTTTTT. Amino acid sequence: CSVVGDTGELFF.

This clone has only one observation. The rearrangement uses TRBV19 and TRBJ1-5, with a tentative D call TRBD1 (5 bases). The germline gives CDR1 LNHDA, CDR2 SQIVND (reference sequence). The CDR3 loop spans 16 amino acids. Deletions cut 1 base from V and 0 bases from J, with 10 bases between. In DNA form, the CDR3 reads TGTGCCAGTAGTATAGTCGGGACTAATAGCAATCAGCCCCAGCATTTT. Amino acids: CASSIVGTNSNQPQHF.

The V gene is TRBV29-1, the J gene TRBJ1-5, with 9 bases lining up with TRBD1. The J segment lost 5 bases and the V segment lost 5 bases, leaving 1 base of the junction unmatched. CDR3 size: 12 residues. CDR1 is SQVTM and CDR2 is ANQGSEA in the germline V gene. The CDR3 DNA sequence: TGCAGCGTTAGACAGGGGGATCAGCCCCAGCATTTT. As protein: CSVRQGDQPQHF.

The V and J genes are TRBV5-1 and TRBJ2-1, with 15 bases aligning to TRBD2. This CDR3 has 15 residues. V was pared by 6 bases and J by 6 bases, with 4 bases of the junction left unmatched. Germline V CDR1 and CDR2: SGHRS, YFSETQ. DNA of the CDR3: TGCGCCAGCACGGGACTAGCGGGGGGCCCCAATGAGCAGTTCTTC. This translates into CASTGLAGGPNEQFF. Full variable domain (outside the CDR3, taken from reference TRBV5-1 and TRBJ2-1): KAGVTQTPRYLIKTRGQQVTLSCSPISGHRSVSWYQQTPGQGLQFLFEYFSETQRNKGNFPGRFSGRQFSNSRSEMNVSTLELGDSALYLCASTGLAGGPNEQFFGPGTRLTVL.

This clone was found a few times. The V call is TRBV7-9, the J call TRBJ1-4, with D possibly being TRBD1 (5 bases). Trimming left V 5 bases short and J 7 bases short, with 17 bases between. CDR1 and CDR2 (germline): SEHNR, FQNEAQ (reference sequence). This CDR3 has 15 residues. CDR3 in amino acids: CASSRADSPSEKLFF. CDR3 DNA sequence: TGTGCCAGCAGCCGCGCTGACAGCCCCAGTGAAAAACTGTTTTTT. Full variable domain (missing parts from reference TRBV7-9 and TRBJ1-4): DTGVSQNPRHKITKRGQNVTFRCDPISEHNRLYWYRQTLGQGPEFLTYFQNEAQLEKSRLLSDRFSAERPKGSFSTLEIQRTEQGDSAMYLCASSRADSPSEKLFFGSGTQLSVL.

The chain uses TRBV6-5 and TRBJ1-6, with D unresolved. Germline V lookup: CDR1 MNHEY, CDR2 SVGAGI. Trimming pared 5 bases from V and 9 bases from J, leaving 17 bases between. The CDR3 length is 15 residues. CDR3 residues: CASSPPRGELSPLHF. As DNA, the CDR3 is TGTGCCAGCAGTCCTCCGCGGGGAGAACTTTCACCCCTCCACTTT.

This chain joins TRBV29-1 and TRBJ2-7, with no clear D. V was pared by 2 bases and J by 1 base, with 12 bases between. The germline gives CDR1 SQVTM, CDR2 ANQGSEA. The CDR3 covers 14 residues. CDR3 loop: CSVEFGDFSYEQYF. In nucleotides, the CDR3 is TGCAGCGTTGAATTTGGCGACTTTTCCTACGAGCAGTACTTC.

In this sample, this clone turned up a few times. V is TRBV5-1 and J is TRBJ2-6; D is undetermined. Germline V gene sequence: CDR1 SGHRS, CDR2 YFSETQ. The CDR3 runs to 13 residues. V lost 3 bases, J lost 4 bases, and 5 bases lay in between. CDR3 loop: CASSYEGANVLTF. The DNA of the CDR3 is TGCGCCAGCAGCTATGAGGGGGCCAACGTCCTGACTTTC.

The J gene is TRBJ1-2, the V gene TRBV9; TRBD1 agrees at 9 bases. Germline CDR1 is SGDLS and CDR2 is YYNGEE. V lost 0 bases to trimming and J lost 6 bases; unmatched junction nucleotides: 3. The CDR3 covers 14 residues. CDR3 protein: CASSVVDRGDGYTF. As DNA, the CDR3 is TGTGCCAGCAGCGTAGTGGACAGGGGAGATGGCTACACCTTC.